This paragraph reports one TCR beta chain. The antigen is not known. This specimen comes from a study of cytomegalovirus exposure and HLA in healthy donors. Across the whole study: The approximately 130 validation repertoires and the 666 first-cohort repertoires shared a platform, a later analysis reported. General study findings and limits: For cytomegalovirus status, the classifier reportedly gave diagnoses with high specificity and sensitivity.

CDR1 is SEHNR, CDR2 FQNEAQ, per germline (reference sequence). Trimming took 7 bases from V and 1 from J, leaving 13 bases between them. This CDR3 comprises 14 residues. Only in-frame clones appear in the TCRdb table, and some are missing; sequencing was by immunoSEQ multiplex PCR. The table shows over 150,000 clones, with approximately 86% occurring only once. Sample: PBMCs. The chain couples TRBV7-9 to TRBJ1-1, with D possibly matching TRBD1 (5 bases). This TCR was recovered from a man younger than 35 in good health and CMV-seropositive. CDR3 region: CASKPGGGNTEAFF. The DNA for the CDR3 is TGTGCCAGCAAACCCGGGGGAGGGAACACTGAAGCTTTCTTT.